The 7 T cell receptor beta chains below all came from one sample that was sequenced in a study of monozygotic twins with inflammatory bowel disease. TCRdb re-called the 5' RACE reads and gives one entry per CDR3 protein, without DNA. Seen in this sample are 330,000 or so distinct CDR3 sequences; the ten most common clones hold roughly 2%. Sequencing used blood. The receptors derive from a human donor with ulcerative colitis or Crohn's disease, or a healthy co-twin of an affected twin (not recorded which).

V usage is TRBV5-4 and J usage is TRBJ2-5. The CDR3 covers 13 residues. Per the germline V gene, CDR1 is SGHNT and CDR2 is YYREEE (reference sequence). This CDR3 reads CASSLSIAGTQYF.

V usage is TRBV5-4 and J usage is TRBJ2-7; absent DNA, TCRdb's TRBD1 call cannot be checked. The CDR3 loop spans 15 amino acids. Germline V CDR1 and CDR2: SGHNT, YYREEE (reference sequence). The CDR3 is CASSPGLGLTGEQYF.

The chain links TRBV12-3 or TRBV12-4 to TRBJ1-2. The CDR3 sequence is 11 residues long. CDR3 sequence reads: CASSQHHGYTF.

The CDR3 spells CSGTGGPSYNEQFF. This chain uses TRBV20-1 with TRBJ2-1; TCRdb reports TRBD2, a call that lacks DNA to check it against. This CDR3 has 14 amino acids. Germline V gene lookup returns CDR1 DFQATT and CDR2 SNEGSKA (reference sequence).

This chain uses TRBV7-9 with TRBJ2-3. Germline loops: CDR1 SEHNR, CDR2 FQNEAQ (reference sequence). The CDR3 contains 12 residues. CDR3 sequence reads: CASSRLADTQYF.

V gene TRBV6-2 or TRBV6-3 combines with J gene TRBJ2-1; TCRdb indicates TRBD2, and absent DNA this call remains unverified. The germline V gene encodes CDR1 MNHEY and CDR2 SVGEGT. The CDR3 covers 14 residues. The CDR3: CASRLAGSYNEQFF.

Here the CDR3 reads CSASGQNEQFF. The chain joins TRBV20-1 to TRBJ2-1. Germline V gene lookup returns CDR1 DFQATT and CDR2 SNEGSKA (reference sequence). CDR3 size: 11 residues.